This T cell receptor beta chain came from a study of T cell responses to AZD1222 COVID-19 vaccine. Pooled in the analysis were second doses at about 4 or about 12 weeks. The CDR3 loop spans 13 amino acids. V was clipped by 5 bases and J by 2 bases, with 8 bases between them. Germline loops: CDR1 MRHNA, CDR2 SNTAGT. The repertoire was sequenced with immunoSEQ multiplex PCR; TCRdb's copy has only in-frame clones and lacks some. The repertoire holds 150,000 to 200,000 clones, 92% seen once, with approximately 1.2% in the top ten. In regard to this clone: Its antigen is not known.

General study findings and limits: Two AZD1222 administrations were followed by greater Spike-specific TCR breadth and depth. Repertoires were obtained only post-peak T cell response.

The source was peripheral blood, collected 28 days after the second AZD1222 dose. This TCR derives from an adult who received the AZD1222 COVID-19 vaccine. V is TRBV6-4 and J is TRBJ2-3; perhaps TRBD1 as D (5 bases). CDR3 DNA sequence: TGTGCCAGCAGTTTGACAGTCACAGATACGCAGTATTTT. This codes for CASSLTVTDTQYF.